Sequencing of this T cell receptor beta chain was carried out in a study of blood T cell repertoires in COVID-19. This CDR3 comprises 14 residues. Per the germline V gene, CDR1 is SGHVS and CDR2 is FNYEAQ. Trimming pared 4 bases from V and 0 bases from J, leaving 6 bases between. Profiling relied on immunoSEQ multiplex PCR, and the TCRdb table lists in-frame clones only, not all of them. The data show 200,000 to 250,000 clones, approximately 81% seen once. This receptor was obtained from a woman of 80 years or more with acute or convalescent COVID-19. The gene calls are TRBV7-6 and TRBJ1-4, with D maybe TRBD1 (5 bases). Sequenced material: peripheral blood. CDR3 sequence reads: CASSSGTTNEKLFF. The CDR3 nucleotides read TGTGCCAGCAGCTCAGGGACAACTAATGAAAAACTGTTTTTT.